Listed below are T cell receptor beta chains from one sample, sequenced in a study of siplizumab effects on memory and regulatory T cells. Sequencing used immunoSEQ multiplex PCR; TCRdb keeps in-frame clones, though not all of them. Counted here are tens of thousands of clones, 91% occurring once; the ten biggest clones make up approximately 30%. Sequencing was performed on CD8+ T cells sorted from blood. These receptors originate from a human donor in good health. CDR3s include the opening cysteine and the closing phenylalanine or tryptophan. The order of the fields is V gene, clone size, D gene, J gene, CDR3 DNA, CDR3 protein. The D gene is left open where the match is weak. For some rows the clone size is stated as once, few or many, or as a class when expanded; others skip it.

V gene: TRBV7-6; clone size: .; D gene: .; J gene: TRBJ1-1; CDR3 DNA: TGTGCCAGCAGCTTATGGGGACACACTGAAGCTTTCTTT; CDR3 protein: CASSLWGHTEAFF
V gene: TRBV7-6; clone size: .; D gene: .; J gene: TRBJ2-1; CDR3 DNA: TGTGCCAGCAGCCATCCACCTGGAGATGAGCAGTTCTTC; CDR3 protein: CASSHPPGDEQFF
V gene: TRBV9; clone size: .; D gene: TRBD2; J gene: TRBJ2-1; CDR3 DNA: TGTGCCAGCAGTCCCAGAGGGGCGGGGGGATACAATGAGCAGTTCTTC; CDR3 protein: CASSPRGAGGYNEQFF
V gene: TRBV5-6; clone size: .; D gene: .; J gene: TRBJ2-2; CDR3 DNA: TGTGCCAGCAGCTTGGGCGCCGGGCACGGGGAGCTGTTTTTT; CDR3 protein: CASSLGAGHGELFF
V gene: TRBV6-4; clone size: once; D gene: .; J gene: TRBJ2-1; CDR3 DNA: TGTGCCAGCAGTTCAGGGTCCTACAATGAGCAGTTCTTC; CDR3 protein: CASSSGSYNEQFF
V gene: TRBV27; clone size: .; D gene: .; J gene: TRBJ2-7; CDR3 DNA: TGTGCCAGCAGTTTAGGGGCAGGCCACTACGAGCAGTACTTC; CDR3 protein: CASSLGAGHYEQYF
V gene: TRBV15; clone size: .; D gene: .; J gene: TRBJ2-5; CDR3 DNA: TGTGCCACACGGGTGGTAACTAGTTCAGAGACCCAGTACTTC; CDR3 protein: CATRVVTSSETQYF
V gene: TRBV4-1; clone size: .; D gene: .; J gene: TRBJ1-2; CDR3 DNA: TGCGCCAGCAGCCAAGGGGGACCAGACTCGGAAATCTATGGCTACACCTTC; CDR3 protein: CASSQGGPDSEIYGYTF
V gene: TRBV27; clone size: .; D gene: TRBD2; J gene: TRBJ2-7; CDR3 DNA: TGTGCCAGCGGGAGCGGGAGTATCTACGAGCAGTACTTC; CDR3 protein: CASGSGSIYEQYF
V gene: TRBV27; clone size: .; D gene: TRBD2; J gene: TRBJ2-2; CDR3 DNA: TGTGCCAGCAGTTTATCGGGCGGGGGAACCGGGGAGCTGTTTTTT; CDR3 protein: CASSLSGGGTGELFF
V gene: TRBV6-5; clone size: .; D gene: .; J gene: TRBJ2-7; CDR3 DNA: TGTGCCAGCACAAACTCCCGGGACACGTTCTACGAGCAGTACTTC; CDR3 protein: CASTNSRDTFYEQYF
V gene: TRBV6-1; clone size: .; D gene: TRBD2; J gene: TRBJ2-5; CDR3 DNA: TGTGCCAGCAGTGAAGAGGCCGTGGGGGGGACTCTACAAGAGACCCAGTACTTC; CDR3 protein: CASSEEAVGGTLQETQYF
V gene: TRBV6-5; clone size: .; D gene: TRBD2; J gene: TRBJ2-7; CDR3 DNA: TGTGCCAGCTTGGGACTAGCGGGGTCGTACGAGCAGTACTTC; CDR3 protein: CASLGLAGSYEQYF
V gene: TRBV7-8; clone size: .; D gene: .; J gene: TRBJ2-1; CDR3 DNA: TGTGCCAGCAGCGGGACCGACTACAATGAGCAGTTCTTC; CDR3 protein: CASSGTDYNEQFF
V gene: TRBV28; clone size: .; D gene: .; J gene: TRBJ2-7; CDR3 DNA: TGTGCCAGCAGGGGGAGAATTAGCCTCTCCTACGAGCAGTACTTC; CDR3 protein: CASRGRISLSYEQYF
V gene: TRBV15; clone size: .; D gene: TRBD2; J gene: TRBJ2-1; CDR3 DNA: TGTGCCACCAGCAGAGTCGACGTAGCGGGGGGTTACAATGAGCAGTTCTTC; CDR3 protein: CATSRVDVAGGYNEQFF
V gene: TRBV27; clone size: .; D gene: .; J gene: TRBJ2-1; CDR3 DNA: TGTGCCAGCAGTTTGGACAGCTCCTACAATGAGCAGTTCTTC; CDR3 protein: CASSLDSSYNEQFF
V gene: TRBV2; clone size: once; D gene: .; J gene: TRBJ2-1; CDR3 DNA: TGTGCCAGCGGTATCCTGGTCCAGAATGAGCAGTTCTTC; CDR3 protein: CASGILVQNEQFF
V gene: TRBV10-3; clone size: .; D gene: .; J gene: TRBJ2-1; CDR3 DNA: TGTGCCATCAGTGATACGAGAGGTTCCCCCCCCGAGTTCTTC; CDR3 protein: CAISDTRGSPPEFF
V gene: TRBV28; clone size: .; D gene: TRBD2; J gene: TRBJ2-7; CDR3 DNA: TGTGCCAGCAGTGAGGGACTAGCTTCCGAGCAGTACTTC; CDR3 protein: CASSEGLASEQYF
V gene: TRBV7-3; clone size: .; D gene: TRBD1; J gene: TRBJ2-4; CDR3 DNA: TGTGCCAGCAGCCGGACAGGAGTAGACATTCAGTACTTC; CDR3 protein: CASSRTGVDIQYF
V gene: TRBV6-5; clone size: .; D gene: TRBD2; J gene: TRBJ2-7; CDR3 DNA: TGTGCCAGCAGTCTAACGGGGGGGAGCTCCTACGAGCAGTACTTC; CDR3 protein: CASSLTGGSSYEQYF
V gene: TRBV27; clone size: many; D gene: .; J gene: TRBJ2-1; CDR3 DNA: TGTGCCAGCAGTCCCCTAGACATGTCCAATGAGCAGTTCTTC; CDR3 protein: CASSPLDMSNEQFF
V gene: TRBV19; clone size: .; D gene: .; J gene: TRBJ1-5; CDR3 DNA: TGTGCCAGTTGTCAGGGCAATCAGCCCCAGCATTTT; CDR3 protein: CASCQGNQPQHF
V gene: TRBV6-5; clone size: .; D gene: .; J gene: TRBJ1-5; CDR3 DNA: TGTGCCAGCAGTACGGGGCATATACAGCCCCAGCATTTT; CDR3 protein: CASSTGHIQPQHF
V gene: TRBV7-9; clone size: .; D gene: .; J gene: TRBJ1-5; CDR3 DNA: TGTGCCAGCAGCCTTCCGGAAGGCAATCAGCCCCAGCATTTT; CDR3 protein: CASSLPEGNQPQHF
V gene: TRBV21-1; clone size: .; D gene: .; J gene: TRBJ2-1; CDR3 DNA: TGTGCCAGCAGCAAAGCAAGGAGACAGGGAGGAAATGAGCAGTTCTTC; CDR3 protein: CASSKARRQGGNEQFF
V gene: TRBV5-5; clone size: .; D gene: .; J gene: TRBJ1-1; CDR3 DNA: TGTGCCAGCTCAACCGGGGAGAGCACTGAAGCTTTCTTT; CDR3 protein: CASSTGESTEAFF
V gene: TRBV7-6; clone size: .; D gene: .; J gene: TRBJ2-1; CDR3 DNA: TGTGCCAGCAGCCCCCTCCAGAACGGCAATGAGCAGTTCTTC; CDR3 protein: CASSPLQNGNEQFF
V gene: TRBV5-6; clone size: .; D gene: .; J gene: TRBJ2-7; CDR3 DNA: TGTGCCAGCAGCTTCGGTTTGTCCAACGAGCAGTACTTC; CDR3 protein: CASSFGLSNEQYF
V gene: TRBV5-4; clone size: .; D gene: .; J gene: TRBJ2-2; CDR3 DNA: TGTGCCAGCAGCTTCGGAGGGGGCTCCGGGGAGCTGTTTTTT; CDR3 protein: CASSFGGGSGELFF
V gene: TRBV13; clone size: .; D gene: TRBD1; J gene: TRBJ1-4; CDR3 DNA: TGTGCCAGCAGCTTCGGGACAGGGAATGAAAAACTGTTTTTT; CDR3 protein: CASSFGTGNEKLFF
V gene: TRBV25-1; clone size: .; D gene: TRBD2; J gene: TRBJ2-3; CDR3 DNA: TGTGCCAGCAGTGAATACCCCGCGGCGGGAGGCACAGATACGCAGTATTTT; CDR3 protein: CASSEYPAAGGTDTQYF
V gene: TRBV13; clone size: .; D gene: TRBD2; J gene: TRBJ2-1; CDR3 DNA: TGTGCCAGCAGCACCTTAGCGGGCCCCTACAATGAGCAGTTCTTC; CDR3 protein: CASSTLAGPYNEQFF
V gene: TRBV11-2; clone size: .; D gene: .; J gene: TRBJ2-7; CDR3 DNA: TGTGCCAGCAGCTTGGGGGCCTTATACGAGCAGTACTTC; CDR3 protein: CASSLGALYEQYF
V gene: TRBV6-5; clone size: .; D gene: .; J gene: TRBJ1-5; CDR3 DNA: TGTGCCAGCAGTTACTCGATAGACAGAAATCAGCCCCAGCATTTT; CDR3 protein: CASSYSIDRNQPQHF
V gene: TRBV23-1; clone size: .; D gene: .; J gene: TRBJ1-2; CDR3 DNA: TGCGCCAGCAGTCAATCTCCGGGGGGCTATGGCTACACCTTC; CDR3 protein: CASSQSPGGYGYTF
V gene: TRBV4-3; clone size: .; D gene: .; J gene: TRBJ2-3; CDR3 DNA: TGCGCCAGCAGCTCCTTACTTACGCAGTATTTT; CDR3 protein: CASSSLLTQYF
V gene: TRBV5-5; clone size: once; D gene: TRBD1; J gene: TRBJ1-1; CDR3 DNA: TGTGCCAGCAGCAGCCCAGACAGGGGGATGAACACTGAAGCTTTCTTT; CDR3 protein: CASSSPDRGMNTEAFF
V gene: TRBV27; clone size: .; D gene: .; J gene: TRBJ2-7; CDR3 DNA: TGTGCCAGCACCCCCGGGCAGGGGGGCTACGAGCAGTACTTC; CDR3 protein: CASTPGQGGYEQYF
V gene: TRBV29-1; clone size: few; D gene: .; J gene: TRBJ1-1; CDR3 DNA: TGCAGCGTTGAAATTGGGACAGAAGCTTTCTTT; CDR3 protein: CSVEIGTEAFF
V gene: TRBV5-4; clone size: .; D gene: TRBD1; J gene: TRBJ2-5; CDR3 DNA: TGTGCCAGCAGCTTGGTAGGGACAGGGTACTCCCAAGAGACCCAGTACTTC; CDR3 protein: CASSLVGTGYSQETQYF
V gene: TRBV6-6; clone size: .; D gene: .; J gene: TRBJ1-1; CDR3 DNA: TGTGCCAGCAGTCAGATCATGAACACTGAAGCTTTCTTT; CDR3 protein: CASSQIMNTEAFF
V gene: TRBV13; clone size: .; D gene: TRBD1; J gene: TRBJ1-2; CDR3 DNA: TGTGCCAGCAGCCCGGGAGACAGGGACTATGGCTACACCTTC; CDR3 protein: CASSPGDRDYGYTF
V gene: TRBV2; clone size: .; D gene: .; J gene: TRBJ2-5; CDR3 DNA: TGTGCCAGCAGTGACGTGGGCAGGGAGACCCAGTACTTC; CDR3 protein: CASSDVGRETQYF
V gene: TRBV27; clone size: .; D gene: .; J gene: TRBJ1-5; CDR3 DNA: TGTGCCAGCAGTCTAAATCAGCCCCAGCATTTT; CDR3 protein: CASSLNQPQHF
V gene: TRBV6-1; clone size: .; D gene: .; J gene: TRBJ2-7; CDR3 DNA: TGTGCCAGCAACGGGGACCGTTACGAGCAGTACTTC; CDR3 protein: CASNGDRYEQYF
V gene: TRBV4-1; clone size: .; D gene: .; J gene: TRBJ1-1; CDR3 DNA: TGCGCCAGCAGCCAAGTTGCCATCGCTGAAGCTTTCTTT; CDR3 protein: CASSQVAIAEAFF
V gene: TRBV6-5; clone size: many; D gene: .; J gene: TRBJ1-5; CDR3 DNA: TGTGCCAGCAGTCGTACGACAGGTAGGGATCAGCCCCAGCATTTT; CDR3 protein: CASSRTTGRDQPQHF
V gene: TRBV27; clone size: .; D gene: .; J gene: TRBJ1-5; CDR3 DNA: TGTGCCAGCAGTTTAGACAGCAATCAGCCCCAGCATTTT; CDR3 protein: CASSLDSNQPQHF
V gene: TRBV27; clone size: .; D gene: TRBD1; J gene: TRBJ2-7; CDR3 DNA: TGTGCCAGCAGAGGGACAGGGGGAATCCACGAGCAGTACTTC; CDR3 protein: CASRGTGGIHEQYF
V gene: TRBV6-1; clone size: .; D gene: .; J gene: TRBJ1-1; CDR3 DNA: TGTGCCAGCAGTGAAGGTGGTGAGAACACTGAAGCTTTCTTT; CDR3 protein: CASSEGGENTEAFF
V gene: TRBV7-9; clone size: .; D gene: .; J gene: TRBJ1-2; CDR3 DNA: TGTGCCAGCAGCGGGGCCTTTGACTTGAGCTACACCTTC; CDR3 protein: CASSGAFDLSYTF
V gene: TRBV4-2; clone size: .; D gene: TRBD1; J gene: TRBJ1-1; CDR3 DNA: TGTGCCAGCAGCCAGGGGGGGACAGGGCCGAACACTGAAGCTTTCTTT; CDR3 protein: CASSQGGTGPNTEAFF
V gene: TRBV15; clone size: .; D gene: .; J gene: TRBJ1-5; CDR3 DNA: TGTGCCACCAGGGGGAAGCCCCAGCATTTT; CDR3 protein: CATRGKPQHF
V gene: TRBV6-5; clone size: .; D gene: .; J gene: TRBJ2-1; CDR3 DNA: TGTGCCAGCAGTTACGAGGAAACCTCCTACAATGAGCAGTTCTTC; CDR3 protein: CASSYEETSYNEQFF
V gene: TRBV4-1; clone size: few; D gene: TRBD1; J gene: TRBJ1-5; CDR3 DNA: TGCGCCAGCAGCCCTTCCGGGACAGACAATCAGCCCCAGCATTTT; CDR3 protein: CASSPSGTDNQPQHF
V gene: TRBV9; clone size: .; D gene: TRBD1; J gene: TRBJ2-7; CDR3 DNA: TGTGCCAGCAGCTCAGGGACAGGGGGGGCCGAGCAGTACTTC; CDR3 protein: CASSSGTGGAEQYF
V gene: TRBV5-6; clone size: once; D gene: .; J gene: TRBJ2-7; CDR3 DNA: TGTGCCAGCAGCTCGCTCACGGACTACCTATCTTACGAGCAGTACTTC; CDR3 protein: CASSSLTDYLSYEQYF
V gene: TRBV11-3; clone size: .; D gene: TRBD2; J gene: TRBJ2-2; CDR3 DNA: TGTGCCAGCAGCTTTCAGGGAGGGGCCGGGGAGCTGTTTTTT; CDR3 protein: CASSFQGGAGELFF